This T cell receptor beta chain comes out of a study of CD8+ T cells in alopecia areata. V gave up 6 bases and J gave up 2 bases, with 17 bases separating them. Per the germline V gene, CDR1 is MNHEY and CDR2 is SVGAGI. The CDR3 extends over 15 amino acids. The treatment: oral pan-JAK inhibitor, 5-10 mg twice daily. As the sequencing template, cDNA was produced by extracting RNA and reverse transcribing it. Here immunoSEQ multiplex PCR was the method, and the copy in TCRdb shows in-frame clones only, minus some. The sample holds about 110,000 clones; less than 60% are singletons and the top ten take approximately 3.1%.

Sample: CD4+ T cells sorted from blood, taken at week 24, from a patient treated with tofacitinib. This chain joins TRBV6-5 and TRBJ2-7; either TRBD1 or TRBD2 may fit D (5 bases each). This TCR derives from a human donor with alopecia areata. In DNA, the CDR3 is TGTGCCAGCAGGGAGCTGGCGAGGGGAACCTACGAGCAGTACTTC. Amino acids: CASRELARGTYEQYF.